This entry concerns a single T cell receptor beta chain. Its antigen is undetermined. PCR primers comprised 60 Vbeta and 13 Jbeta primers. Method: immunoSEQ multiplex PCR; TCRdb's copy keeps in-frame clones and lacks some. The sample records 75,000 to 100,000 clones, 75% to 85% being singletons. The data derive from a study of cytomegalovirus exposure and HLA in healthy donors. At the level of the study: Within the Caucasian-associated ancestry cluster were roughly 81% of the roughly 430 genotyped donors. The study, taken as a whole, reports: In vitro data verified three CMV-associated chains as specific for CMV antigens. Cytomegalovirus-associated TCR beta chains were listed, numbering 150 to 200. As a later analysis revealed, most CMV-associated TCR beta chains appeared HLA-restricted.

Germline CDR1 LNHNV, CDR2 YYDKDF (reference sequence). V was pared by 3 bases and J by 0 bases, with 17 bases between. The CDR3 consists of 17 residues. The clonotype was recovered from a man aged 18 to 30 in good health and CMV-seropositive. Sequencing input: PBMCs. The chain couples TRBV15 to TRBJ1-2, with D possibly matching TRBD1 (6 bases). The CDR3 sequence is CATSSIAGWDTNYGYTF. CDR3 sequence (DNA): TGTGCCACCAGCAGTATCGCAGGCTGGGACACTAACTATGGCTACACCTTC.